A selection of T cell receptor beta chains follows, all from one sample in a study of shared clonotypes between healthy human individuals. Assay: immunoSEQ multiplex PCR; the TCRdb copy retains only in-frame clones and omits some. The table lists about 1.4 million clones, roughly 96% of them singletons, with approximately 1.2% in the top ten. Material for sequencing was naive CD4+ T cells sorted from blood. Every receptor here comes from a man aged 25 to 40 in good health. CDR3s include the opening cysteine and the closing phenylalanine or tryptophan. A D gene is named only where the DNA matches it firmly. Size tells how often a clone was seen (once, few, many) or the class of an expanded clone, and some rows leave it out.

TRBV7-8	.	.	15	TRBJ2-5	CASSLRSSPQETQYF	TGTGCCAGCAGCTTAAGAAGTAGCCCCCAAGAGACCCAGTACTTC
TRBV30	.	.	13	TRBJ2-1	CAWMGRRGSEQFF	TGTGCCTGGATGGGGCGGCGAGGGAGTGAGCAGTTCTTC
TRBV14	.	.	14	TRBJ2-5	CASSQGWGLETQYF	TGTGCCAGCAGCCAAGGGTGGGGGTTAGAGACCCAGTACTTC
TRBV5-4	TRBD2	.	16	TRBJ2-2	CASSLRREGNTGELFF	TGTGCCAGCAGCTTGAGGCGGGAGGGAAACACCGGGGAGCTGTTTTTT
TRBV18	.	few	14	TRBJ1-5	CASSPGGGNQPQHF	TGTGCCAGCTCACCGGGAGGGGGAAATCAGCCCCAGCATTTT
TRBV9	.	once	14	TRBJ2-4	CASSKQPAKNIQYF	TGTGCCAGCAGCAAACAGCCTGCCAAAAACATTCAGTACTTC
TRBV6-4	TRBD1	.	16	TRBJ2-7	CASSLHPGQGPYEQYF	TGTGCCAGCAGTCTTCACCCGGGACAGGGGCCCTACGAGCAGTACTTC
TRBV11-3	.	.	15	TRBJ2-1	CASSPIPAARNEQFF	TGTGCCAGCAGCCCCATCCCGGCCGCTCGCAATGAGCAGTTCTTC
TRBV19	.	.	14	TRBJ1-2	CASSRGPPDYGYTF	TGTGCCAGTAGTAGGGGACCGCCCGACTATGGCTACACCTTC
TRBV29-1	.	.	14	TRBJ2-3	CSVEGRSSTDTQYF	TGCAGCGTTGAGGGCAGGTCTAGCACAGATACGCAGTATTTT
TRBV6-5	.	.	13	TRBJ1-1	CASSRTVNTEAFF	TGTGCCAGCAGCCGGACAGTGAACACTGAAGCTTTCTTT
TRBV14	.	.	16	TRBJ2-3	CASSQEEDLYTDTQYF	TGTGCCAGCAGCCAAGAAGAAGATCTCTACACAGATACGCAGTATTTT
TRBV5-1	TRBD1	.	15	TRBJ1-1	CASSLADRGRTEAFF	TGCGCCAGCAGCTTGGCAGACAGGGGTCGCACTGAAGCTTTCTTT
TRBV6-6	TRBD1	.	15	TRBJ2-5	CASTGTAQYQETQYF	TGTGCCAGCACCGGGACAGCCCAGTACCAAGAGACCCAGTACTTC
TRBV11-2	TRBD1	.	18	TRBJ1-4	CASRSTTFRRGLNEKLFF	TGTGCCAGCAGGTCAACCACGTTTCGGAGGGGGCTTAATGAAAAACTGTTTTTT
TRBV18	.	.	18	TRBJ2-6	CASSRTTGRLAGANVLTF	TGTGCCAGCTCAAGGACCACAGGTAGACTCGCTGGGGCCAACGTCCTGACTTTC
TRBV5-1	TRBD1	.	14	TRBJ1-2	CASSLVGTGSGYTF	TGCGCCAGCAGCTTGGTTGGGACAGGCTCTGGCTACACCTTC
TRBV28	.	once	15	TRBJ1-1	CATIRGSEGDTEAFF	TGTGCCACCATTCGGGGGTCGGAGGGGGACACTGAAGCTTTCTTT
TRBV6-4	.	.	14	TRBJ2-1	CASSAGYSYNEQFF	TGTGCCAGCAGTGCGGGTTACTCCTACAATGAGCAGTTCTTC
TRBV9	.	.	16	TRBJ2-5	CASSVVSGLNQETQYF	TGTGCCAGCAGCGTAGTGTCAGGCCTGAATCAAGAGACCCAGTACTTC
TRBV15	TRBD1	.	15	TRBJ2-1	CATSRTGGSYNEQFF	TGTGCCACCAGCAGAACAGGGGGCTCCTACAATGAGCAGTTCTTC
TRBV6-5	.	.	12	TRBJ2-7	CASSSTAYEQYF	TGTGCCAGCAGTTCGACAGCCTACGAGCAGTACTTC
TRBV18	.	.	14	TRBJ2-5	CASSPESQGVTQYF	TGTGCCAGCTCACCAGAGTCGCAGGGCGTGACCCAGTACTTC
TRBV29-1	.	.	15	TRBJ2-7	CSVEGGQGFSYEQYF	TGCAGCGTTGAAGGGGGTCAGGGTTTCTCCTACGAGCAGTACTTC
TRBV7-7	TRBD2	once	20	TRBJ2-1	CASSPDSRLAGGLSYNEQFF	TGTGCTAGCAGCCCCGACAGCAGACTAGCGGGAGGGCTCTCCTACAATGAGCAGTTCTTC